A selection of T cell receptor beta chains follows, all from one sample in a study of T cells after yellow fever vaccination. TCRdb passed the 5' RACE reads through MiXCR, listing each CDR3 protein once. The sample includes roughly 350,000 distinct CDR3 sequences, roughly 4.3% of them seen just once. Material: PBMCs, obtained 5 days after the yellow fever booster vaccination. Receptors originate from a young man who received the YFV17D yellow fever vaccine. CDR3s include the opening cysteine and the closing phenylalanine or tryptophan. The order of the fields is CDR3 protein, J gene, V gene.

CDR3aa: CATQVAIGTAGNTIYF
j_gene: TRBJ1-3
v_gene: TRBV7-9

CDR3aa: CASSRGDGYTF
j_gene: TRBJ1-2
v_gene: TRBV4-2

CDR3aa: CASSFGSGGPSSYEQYF
j_gene: TRBJ2-7
v_gene: TRBV5-4

CDR3aa: CASSLMPETYNEQFF
j_gene: TRBJ2-1
v_gene: TRBV5-8

CDR3aa: CSARPTGPNSPLHF
j_gene: TRBJ1-6
v_gene: TRBV20-1

CDR3aa: CASRLMNTEAFF
j_gene: TRBJ1-1
v_gene: TRBV7-9

CDR3aa: CASSRTGGEYGYTF
j_gene: TRBJ1-2
v_gene: TRBV7-2

CDR3aa: CSAQTGEQVGQYF
j_gene: TRBJ2-7
v_gene: TRBV20-1

CDR3aa: CSAICLGEQYF
j_gene: TRBJ2-7
v_gene: TRBV20-1

CDR3aa: CASSSPGLAGTNTGELFF
j_gene: TRBJ2-2
v_gene: TRBV7-9

CDR3aa: CASSLGLANQETQYF
j_gene: TRBJ2-5
v_gene: TRBV11-2

CDR3aa: CASSLEQGVYNEQFF
j_gene: TRBJ2-1
v_gene: TRBV5-1

CDR3aa: CASSRDGVDNEQFF
j_gene: TRBJ2-1
v_gene: TRBV11-3

CDR3aa: CASGAGDSSGANVLTF
j_gene: TRBJ2-6
v_gene: TRBV28

CDR3aa: CASSLEGSTGELFF
j_gene: TRBJ2-2
v_gene: TRBV5-1

CDR3aa: CSVKTETQYF
j_gene: TRBJ2-5
v_gene: TRBV29-1

CDR3aa: CASSVDGSTGELFF
j_gene: TRBJ2-2
v_gene: TRBV9

CDR3aa: CASSSGLDHRETQYF
j_gene: TRBJ2-5
v_gene: TRBV7-9

CDR3aa: CASSIDWSTDTQYF
j_gene: TRBJ2-3
v_gene: TRBV2

CDR3aa: CSARDLAGGQETQYF
j_gene: TRBJ2-5
v_gene: TRBV20-1

CDR3aa: CASSAGQGNTGELFF
j_gene: TRBJ2-2
v_gene: TRBV7-9

CDR3aa: CATSGPIRRDIGTDTQYF
j_gene: TRBJ2-3
v_gene: TRBV3-1

CDR3aa: CASSSIPRGDTQYF
j_gene: TRBJ2-3
v_gene: TRBV7-2

CDR3aa: CASSRGTVLSYEQYF
j_gene: TRBJ2-7
v_gene: TRBV7-8

CDR3aa: CSGRDTLNYGYTF
j_gene: TRBJ1-2
v_gene: TRBV20-1

CDR3aa: CASSEGLAGAVAFF
j_gene: TRBJ2-1
v_gene: TRBV6-1

CDR3aa: CAKRQGAPNYGYTF
j_gene: TRBJ1-2
v_gene: TRBV6-5

CDR3aa: CASSPGASFETQYF
j_gene: TRBJ2-5
v_gene: TRBV5-1

CDR3aa: CASSSDTNTEAFF
j_gene: TRBJ1-1
v_gene: TRBV2

CDR3aa: CASSLVWGQGEEQYF
j_gene: TRBJ2-7
v_gene: TRBV7-8

CDR3aa: CSGLTGNGYTF
j_gene: TRBJ1-2
v_gene: TRBV29-1

CDR3aa: CASSLLGAKNIQYF
j_gene: TRBJ2-4
v_gene: TRBV27

CDR3aa: CASSYDSSSGNTIYF
j_gene: TRBJ1-3
v_gene: TRBV6-5

CDR3aa: CASSLTSGGVNEQFF
j_gene: TRBJ2-1
v_gene: TRBV5-4

CDR3aa: CASSINLAGAGSEQFF
j_gene: TRBJ2-1
v_gene: TRBV7-7

CDR3aa: CSARGTDYNEQFF
j_gene: TRBJ2-1
v_gene: TRBV20-1

CDR3aa: CASSHSGVPYNEQFF
j_gene: TRBJ2-1
v_gene: TRBV5-6

CDR3aa: CASSLDGKGSDTQYF
j_gene: TRBJ2-3
v_gene: TRBV5-1

CDR3aa: CASSQDSLQLPGRDLAKNIQYF
j_gene: TRBJ2-4
v_gene: TRBV4-3

CDR3aa: CASRRLAGPNEQFF
j_gene: TRBJ2-1
v_gene: TRBV2

CDR3aa: CSARDRVNTGELFF
j_gene: TRBJ2-2
v_gene: TRBV20-1

CDR3aa: CASSSPGVGNEQFF
j_gene: TRBJ2-1
v_gene: TRBV28

CDR3aa: CASSLRGGGAGETQYF
j_gene: TRBJ2-5
v_gene: TRBV7-2